This is a list of T cell receptor beta chains from one sample in a study of cytomegalovirus exposure and HLA in healthy donors. Using immunoSEQ multiplex PCR, the repertoire was profiled, and TCRdb retains in-frame clones only, with some absent. The sample holds some 150,000 clones, over 65% seen once. Sequenced input: PBMCs. Every receptor here comes from a female donor in good health and CMV-seronegative. The conserved cysteine and the conserved F or W are not part of the CDR3 here. Fields, in order: J gene, V gene, CDR3 protein.

j_gene: TRBJ2-5
v_gene: TRBV30
CDR3aa: AWMGGRGAQY

j_gene: TRBJ2-3
v_gene: TRBV7-3
CDR3aa: ASSLAGGRSDTQY

j_gene: TRBJ2-1
v_gene: TRBV10-2
CDR3aa: ASSDRVAGVNEQF

j_gene: TRBJ1-5
v_gene: TRBV19
CDR3aa: ASSIEGATGPSLH

j_gene: TRBJ2-2
v_gene: TRBV19
CDR3aa: ASRGGWQNTGELF

j_gene: TRBJ2-1
v_gene: TRBV5-8
CDR3aa: ASSLRTASYNEQF

j_gene: TRBJ1-5
v_gene: TRBV11-2
CDR3aa: ASSLGSNQPQH

j_gene: TRBJ2-3
v_gene: TRBV2
CDR3aa: ASMRGLASTDTQY

j_gene: TRBJ2-6
v_gene: TRBV2
CDR3aa: ASSDILQGSGANGLT

j_gene: TRBJ2-4
v_gene: TRBV30
CDR3aa: AWSGASGSRNIQY

j_gene: TRBJ2-5
v_gene: TRBV7-3
CDR3aa: ASSLTFTGGAQTQY

j_gene: TRBJ2-7
v_gene: TRBV11-2
CDR3aa: ASSSKDWEQY

j_gene: TRBJ2-1
v_gene: TRBV6-1
CDR3aa: ASLKREMYNEQF

j_gene: TRBJ2-2
v_gene: TRBV9
CDR3aa: ASSAGRALDTGELF

j_gene: TRBJ1-5
v_gene: TRBV19
CDR3aa: ARRAIGTGYQPQH

j_gene: TRBJ1-1
v_gene: TRBV29-1
CDR3aa: SVEIQGAGAF

j_gene: TRBJ2-1
v_gene: TRBV19
CDR3aa: ASSIGLAGVLGRAAYNEQF

j_gene: TRBJ1-1
v_gene: TRBV29-1
CDR3aa: SVDQEDTEAF

j_gene: TRBJ1-2
v_gene: TRBV6-1
CDR3aa: ASSERQGRMDGYT

j_gene: TRBJ2-7
v_gene: TRBV6-5
CDR3aa: ASSQRDRIYEQY

j_gene: TRBJ2-3
v_gene: TRBV28
CDR3aa: ASRARLAESTDTQY

j_gene: TRBJ2-2
v_gene: TRBV6-5
CDR3aa: ASSYGDRSGELF

j_gene: TRBJ1-4
v_gene: TRBV5-6
CDR3aa: ASSPGTSNEKLF

j_gene: TRBJ2-3
v_gene: TRBV13
CDR3aa: ASSLGRRGTTDTQY

j_gene: TRBJ2-3
v_gene: TRBV4-2
CDR3aa: ASSKGTSEDTQY

j_gene: TRBJ2-2
v_gene: TRBV4-3
CDR3aa: ASSQAGLAGGTGELF

j_gene: TRBJ1-1
v_gene: TRBV7-2
CDR3aa: ASSLERLKAF

j_gene: TRBJ1-2
v_gene: TRBV2
CDR3aa: ASSEPPLTDGYT

j_gene: TRBJ2-3
v_gene: TRBV19
CDR3aa: ASSGGGTSTDTQY

j_gene: TRBJ2-7
v_gene: TRBV6-5
CDR3aa: ATVGTGVYEQY

j_gene: TRBJ2-7
v_gene: TRBV28
CDR3aa: ASRTGGTSGTYEQY

j_gene: TRBJ1-1
v_gene: TRBV15
CDR3aa: ATSNWGRLLMNTEAF

j_gene: TRBJ1-3
v_gene: TRBV19
CDR3aa: ASAREAGNTIY

j_gene: TRBJ1-1
v_gene: TRBV9
CDR3aa: ASSPLGGMNTEAF

j_gene: TRBJ2-2
v_gene: TRBV5-4
CDR3aa: AALAGGGTGELF

j_gene: TRBJ1-3
v_gene: TRBV19
CDR3aa: ASTTTGRSGNTIY

j_gene: TRBJ1-2
v_gene: TRBV6-6
CDR3aa: ASSTGLSGGYT

j_gene: TRBJ1-5
v_gene: TRBV19
CDR3aa: ASSSRQGNNQPQH

j_gene: TRBJ2-3
v_gene: TRBV7-2
CDR3aa: ASSFRPGLKDTQY

j_gene: TRBJ1-2
v_gene: TRBV18
CDR3aa: ASSRPDRDLLNYGYT

j_gene: TRBJ2-2
v_gene: TRBV7-2
CDR3aa: ASTTIYGGTGELF

j_gene: TRBJ1-1
v_gene: TRBV25-1
CDR3aa: ASSDPYNSTEAF

j_gene: TRBJ1-2
v_gene: TRBV2
CDR3aa: ASSAGTDYGYT

j_gene: TRBJ2-5
v_gene: TRBV11-2
CDR3aa: ASSLRASVAGLQETQY

j_gene: TRBJ2-3
v_gene: TRBV4-2
CDR3aa: ASSQLQRGASTDTQY

j_gene: TRBJ2-1
v_gene: TRBV7-9
CDR3aa: ASSSASGGWNEQF

j_gene: TRBJ2-3
v_gene: TRBV25-1
CDR3aa: ASGSGASGSTDTQY

j_gene: TRBJ2-6
v_gene: TRBV9
CDR3aa: ASSVLSSSGANVLT

j_gene: TRBJ2-5
v_gene: TRBV6-7
CDR3aa: ASMFPVRGWETQY

j_gene: TRBJ1-2
v_gene: TRBV7-2
CDR3aa: ASSLASQGVGSNYGYT

j_gene: TRBJ2-7
v_gene: TRBV19
CDR3aa: ASSSTGSAVYEQY

j_gene: TRBJ2-5
v_gene: TRBV10-3
CDR3aa: AISDAGLVKETQY

j_gene: TRBJ2-7
v_gene: TRBV5-1
CDR3aa: ASSSTSGGPYEQY

j_gene: TRBJ2-7
v_gene: TRBV2
CDR3aa: ASTQGQRTYEQY

j_gene: TRBJ1-1
v_gene: TRBV23-1
CDR3aa: ASSQSEQGVF

j_gene: TRBJ1-2
v_gene: TRBV7-2
CDR3aa: ASSLGGPGYT

j_gene: TRBJ2-7
v_gene: TRBV7-2
CDR3aa: ASSRGLAGAYEQY

j_gene: TRBJ1-1
v_gene: TRBV21-1
CDR3aa: ASSETGETEAF

j_gene: TRBJ1-2
v_gene: TRBV6-5
CDR3aa: ASSPTAGIGYT

j_gene: TRBJ1-6
v_gene: TRBV30
CDR3aa: AWSATGYNSPLH